This T cell receptor (beta chain) stems from a study of T-cell memory formation after mild COVID-19 (dated by TCRdb to the early 2020s). Concerning the study at large: TCR sequence clusters from the two donors were found to be largely donor specific. Longitudinal TCRalpha and TCRbeta repertoire sequencing tracked T-cell clones expanding and contracting after mild COVID-19 in a couple of donors. The cohort was made up of two young adult volunteers, one female and one male, who were previously healthy.

The sequencer listed for this sample is Illumina NovaSeq 6000. Using 5'RACE with constant-segment primers, TCRalpha and TCRbeta cDNA libraries were constructed, with sample barcodes and unique molecular identifiers added in the process. Trizol reagent was used to extract RNA from every sample. Library amplification was performed in two PCR steps, and a second sample barcode and Illumina TruSeq adapters were introduced in the second step. The libraries were sequenced on an Illumina NovaSeq using 2 x 150 bp paired-end reads. The study's processing was this. With migec v1.2.7, reads were demultiplexed and then collapsed into UMI-guided consensus sequences. With mixcr v2.1.11, UMI consensuses were aligned to TRA and TRB V and J templates and assembled into clonotypes. A clonotype was counted as expanded or contracted only when both edgeR and NoisET called the clonotype significant, with the noise models trained on biological replicates. edgeR calls used a false discovery rate-adjusted p below 0.01 and a log2 fold-change threshold of 1. PCA with hierarchical clustering of max-normalized trajectories of the 1000 most abundant clonotypes was used as exploratory dynamics analysis. Separately sequenced CD4+ and CD8+ repertoires were used to assign a CD4 or CD8 phenotype to each responding clone. TCRdb ran its own pipeline on the public reads, namely fastp trimming at Q25 and MiXCR clone calling, and kept in-frame beta chains. Entries are consolidated by CDR3 protein sequence, retaining the most common genes and DNA. These V and J calls are TCRdb output, not the study's own analysis. For this sample there are roughly 370,000 distinct CDR3 sequences; approximately 15% appear just once. The top ten constitute roughly 21% of the sample.

The CDR3 covers 13 residues, taking in both the cysteine and the phenylalanine. Only CDR3 DNA remains: 39 bases, in frame from the first base. The germline V gene sets CDR1 to SGHRS and CDR2 to YFSETQ. V drops 4 bases and J drops 5 bases, leaving 12 bases in between. A remark on this clonotype: Its antigen has not been determined. Per-nucleotide qualities are absent, and no much larger clonotype sits a single base away.

Ficoll-Paque density gradient centrifugation was used to isolate PBMCs. The full study reports these points: Only two mild cases were covered in the study, and larger cohorts including severe cases with pre-infection samples were considered necessary. Clones that contracted from day 15 to 85 showed balanced CD4/CD8 phenotypes, whereas a second wave of clones that expanded from day 15 to 37 leaned towards CD4+. The detection of some responding clones in pre-infection memory suggests that pre-existing cross-reactive memory T cells joined the SARS-CoV-2 response. Contracting CD4+ clones appeared mostly in the CM and EM memory subsets, whereas CD8+ clones were enriched in EMRA. The second-wave clones that peaked on day 37 were not confirmed to be SARS-CoV-2 specific.

The receptor was derived from a man aged 18 to 30 who had mild COVID-19 (a few samples of this study predate the infection). The sample titles of this study are shuffled in the database, so cell type and time point are left out; the donor was told from shared clones. The chain is assembled from TRBV5-1 and TRBJ1-2; the D gene cannot be resolved reliably. The material sequenced was PBMCs or a T cell subset sorted from them (not recorded which). The sequenced DNA: TGCGCCAGCAGCCGTGGGCAGGATTATGGCTACACCTTC. This is translated as CASSRGQDYGYTF.